This T cell receptor (beta chain) was found in a study of T cells in Graves' hyperthyroidism and ophthalmopathy. Study results and limitations: Among clonotypes expanded in thyroid above 0.001, most were also found in blood. Ophthalmopathy, which appeared later, was predicted by the model a median approximately six months before onset.

J lost 0 bases, V lost 5 bases, and 8 bases had no gene match. Looked up from germline, CDR1 is LNHDA and CDR2 is SQIVND (reference sequence). This CDR3 contains 17 residues. Researchers amplified the TCR beta CDR3 regions from RNA transcripts. Primed by the HTBI set, a first-round RT-PCR was run on the TCR CDR3. TCRdb re-derived calls from the multiplex PCR reads in MiXCR, one entry per CDR3 protein. The table lists a few hundred thousand distinct CDR3 sequences, just over 45% of them singletons. For this clonotype: The antigen is unknown.

Stable disease denoted Graves' hyperthyroidism without ophthalmopathy progression within 18 months. Disease duration under 2 months; hyperthyroidism patients were aged 18 to 65. V usage is TRBV19 and J usage is TRBJ1-5; 9 bases match TRBD1. Sequencing was carried out using peripheral blood or thyroid tissue (not recorded which). This sequence was found in a woman aged 18 to 35 with Graves' hyperthyroidism. In DNA form, the CDR3 reads TGTGCCAGTAGTCCCGGACAGGGGCGAAATAGCAATCAGCCCCAGCATTTT. This translates into CASSPGQGRNSNQPQHF. The full variable domain, rest sourced from reference TRBV19 and TRBJ1-5, is DGGITQSPKYLFRKEGQNVTLSCEQNLNHDAMYWYRQDPGQGLRLIYYSQIVNDFQKGDIAEGYSVSREKKESFPLTVTSAQKNPTAFYLCASSPGQGRNSNQPQHFGDGTRLSIL.